The 20 T cell receptor beta chains below come from one sample, sequenced in a study of cytomegalovirus exposure and HLA in healthy donors. The PCR contained 60 Vbeta and 13 Jbeta primers. Profiled with immunoSEQ multiplex PCR; TCRdb holds only in-frame clones, not every one. The sample includes fewer than 50,000 clones, approximately 71% of them seen just once. Sequencing was done on a sample of PBMCs. These receptors were obtained from a man over 45 in good health and CMV-seropositive.

This clone was found a few times. The chain has TRBV14 and TRBJ2-5; TRBD1 might be the D (6 bases). The V gene lost 5 bases and the J gene lost 2 bases, with 12 bases spanning the gap. CDR1 SGHDN and CDR2 FVKESK come from the germline V gene. CDR3 size: 14 residues. The DNA of the CDR3 is TGTGCCAGCAGCAACTTACAGGGTCAAGAGACCCAGTACTTC. It encodes CASSNLQGQETQYF.

The chain links TRBV7-2 to TRBJ2-5; 8 bases map to TRBD2. CDR1 SGHTA and CDR2 FQGNSA come from the germline V gene. There are 16 residues in the CDR3. V was clipped by 2 bases and J by 2 bases; unmatched bases: 7. CDR3 loop: CASSLSGTRSQETQYF. CDR3 sequence (DNA): TGTGCCAGCAGCTTAAGCGGGACTAGATCTCAAGAGACCCAGTACTTC.

CDR3 region: CACRTGWHEQYF. In DNA, the CDR3 is TGTGCCTGCCGGACAGGGTGGCACGAGCAGTACTTC. The chain employs TRBV30 and TRBJ2-7; 8 bases align to TRBD1. Germline V gives CDR1 GTSNPN, CDR2 SVGIG (reference sequence). The V gene end was trimmed by 6 bases and the J gene end by 5 bases; junction bases not matched to a gene: 6. The CDR3 has 12 amino acids. Together with reference TRBV30 and TRBJ2-7, the CDR3 gives the full variable domain: SQTIHQWPATLVQPVGSPLSLECTVEGTSNPNLYWYRQAAGRGLQLLFYSVGIGQISSEVPQNLSASRPQDRQFILSSKKLLLSDSGFYLCACRTGWHEQYFGPGTRLTVT.

The chain combines TRBV6-6 with TRBJ1-6, with D tentatively TRBD1 (6 bases). The V gene's germline CDR1 is MNHNY and CDR2 SVGAGI (reference sequence). Trimming stripped 1 base from V and 7 bases from J, with 14 bases between. This CDR3 is 16 amino acids long. CDR3 residues: CASSYYPGEENSPLHF. The CDR3 region has the DNA TGTGCCAGCAGTTACTACCCAGGGGAAGAAAATTCACCCCTCCACTTT.

J is TRBJ2-6 and V is TRBV2; 10 nucleotides match TRBD1. The CDR3 runs to 16 residues. In germline, CDR1 is SNHLY, CDR2 FYNNEI. The junction had 3 bases not matched to a gene; V was cut back by 7 bases and J by 0 bases. This CDR3 reads CASKGTGDSGANVLTF. The CDR3 bases are TGTGCCAGCAAAGGGACAGGGGACTCTGGGGCCAACGTCCTGACTTTC.

The genes are TRBV11-3 and TRBJ2-7; TRBD2 might be the D (6 bases). CDR3 length equals 15 residues. Looked up from germline, CDR1 is SGHNT and CDR2 is YENEEA. V shed 1 base and J shed 3 bases, with 13 bases lying between them. The CDR3: CASSLVGTANYEQYF. CDR3 DNA: TGTGCCAGCAGCTTAGTAGGGACTGCAAACTACGAGCAGTACTTC.

This clone was recorded a few times. The chain carries TRBV7-2 and TRBJ2-3, with 10 positions matching TRBD2. Trimming cost V 5 bases and J 5 bases; bases outside gene matches: 4. In germline, CDR1 is SGHTA, CDR2 FQGNSA. CDR3 length: 14 amino acids. CDR3 DNA sequence: TGTGCCAGCAGCAGCGGGGGGGCCGGAGATACGCAGTATTTT. As protein: CASSSGGAGDTQYF.

This chain uses TRBV4-3 with TRBJ2-2; the D gene is possibly TRBD2 (6 bases). Germline V gene data show CDR1 as LGHNA and CDR2 as YSLEER. The CDR3 loop spans 15 amino acids. Between the trimmed V and J ends, which lost 0 bases and 3 bases, there was a span of 8 bases. This chain's CDR3 is CASSQEGGHTGELFF. The CDR3 nucleotides are TGCGCCAGCAGCCAAGAGGGGGGTCACACCGGGGAGCTGTTTTTT.

The V and J genes are TRBV7-2 and TRBJ2-3; 7 nucleotides line up with TRBD2. Germline V gene sequence: CDR1 SGHTA, CDR2 FQGNSA. The CDR3 is 17 residues long. The ends lost 1 base at V and 0 bases at J; junction bases unmatched: 7. The CDR3 spells CASSLGVGGGSTDTQYF. As DNA, the CDR3 is TGTGCCAGCAGCTTAGGGGTTGGGGGGGGGAGCACAGATACGCAGTATTTT.

The rearrangement uses TRBV7-3 and TRBJ2-1; D remains ambiguous. Per germline, CDR1 SGHTA and CDR2 FQGTGA. The CDR3 extends over 13 amino acids. V was shortened by 5 bases and J by 4 bases, with 9 bases between the two germline ends. The CDR3 sequence is CASSRSGYNEQFF. CDR3 nucleotide sequence: TGTGCCAGCAGCCGCTCGGGTTACAATGAGCAGTTCTTC.

The V and J genes are TRBV11-3 and TRBJ2-7; 8 positions match TRBD1. V trimming: 4 bases; J trimming: 2 bases; junction bases outside the gene matches: 13. CDR1 SGHNT and CDR2 YENEEA come from the germline V gene. This CDR3 spans 17 amino acids. CDR3 residues: CASSSSFGQGMPYEQYF. The CDR3 DNA reads as TGTGCCAGCAGCTCCTCCTTCGGACAGGGTATGCCCTACGAGCAGTACTTC.

CDR3 nucleotides: TGTGCCAGCAGCCAAGATCAGGGTTCGAACACTGAAGCTTTCTTT. Amino acid sequence: CASSQDQGSNTEAFF. This chain links TRBV4-2 with TRBJ1-1; TRBD1 is a possible D gene (5 bases). The V gene lost 0 bases and the J gene lost 1 base, with 9 bases spanning the gap. Per the germline V gene, CDR1 is LGHNA and CDR2 is YNFKEQ. This CDR3 has 15 amino acids.

V and J are TRBV11-3 and TRBJ2-5, with 7 bases that match TRBD1. Per germline, CDR1 SGHNT and CDR2 YENEEA. Unmatched junction bases numbered 11, after V lost 8 bases and J lost 5 bases. This CDR3 spans 14 amino acids. CDR3 residues: CASQKQGKAETQYF. The CDR3 coding sequence is TGTGCCAGCCAAAAACAGGGGAAGGCGGAGACCCAGTACTTC.

The chain joins TRBV28 to TRBJ1-5; maybe TRBD1 (5 bases). This CDR3 has 13 residues. The germline V gene encodes CDR1 MDHEN and CDR2 SYDVKM. V shed 6 bases and J shed 6 bases, with 12 bases lying between them. CDR3 amino acids: CASRETVAQPQHF. DNA for the CDR3: TGTGCCAGCAGGGAGACAGTGGCTCAGCCCCAGCATTTT.

This clone was observed a handful of times. The J gene is TRBJ2-1, the V gene TRBV15; D perhaps matches TRBD2 (7 bases). The CDR3 covers 16 residues. Germline loops: CDR1 LNHNV, CDR2 YYDKDF (reference sequence). The ends were cut back, 0 bases at V and 6 bases at J, with 15 bases in the middle. This chain's CDR3 is CATSREWQGRGNEQFF. As DNA, the CDR3 is TGTGCCACCAGCAGAGAATGGCAGGGGAGGGGCAATGAGCAGTTCTTC.

The chain combines TRBV18 with TRBJ2-1; 13 nucleotides match TRBD2. Germline CDR1 reads KGHSH; CDR2 reads LQKENI. The length of the CDR3 is 15 residues. J lost 7 bases, V lost 4 bases, and 4 bases had no gene match. CDR3 nucleotides: TGTGCCAGCTCACTGGGACTAGCGGGGCGTAATGAGCAGTTCTTC. Protein: CASSLGLAGRNEQFF.

The rearrangement uses TRBV6-5 and TRBJ2-7; possibly TRBD2 for D (5 bases). This CDR3 comprises 13 residues. Trimming stripped 5 bases from V and 3 bases from J, with 11 bases between. Germline V gene sequence: CDR1 MNHEY, CDR2 SVGAGI. CDR3 sequence reads: CASSQASNYEQYF. CDR3 bases: TGTGCCAGCAGTCAGGCTAGCAACTACGAGCAGTACTTC.

The chain couples TRBV7-7 to TRBJ2-5; TRBD1 matches at 10 bases. CDR1 is SSHAT and CDR2 is FNYEAQ in the germline V gene (reference sequence). V lost 5 bases, J lost 4 bases, and 7 bases stayed unmatched. The CDR3 has 15 amino acids. The CDR3 reads CASSVDRGVGETQYF. In nucleotides, the CDR3 is TGTGCCAGCAGCGTGGACAGGGGGGTAGGAGAGACCCAGTACTTC.

This clone was detected only a few times. The chain couples TRBV29-1 to TRBJ1-1, with D perhaps matching TRBD1 (5 bases). Germline CDR1 SQVTM, CDR2 ANQGSEA. The CDR3 length is 12 residues. V was trimmed by 4 bases and J by 4 bases, leaving 10 bases between them. For the CDR3, the DNA is TGCAGCGTTGGGGTTGGGGCCACTGAAGCTTTCTTT. Translation: CSVGVGATEAFF.

In its sample, this clone was seen a few times. The gene calls are TRBV2 and TRBJ1-1; 10 bases map to TRBD1. There are 15 residues in the CDR3. CDR1 and CDR2 (germline): SNHLY, FYNNEI. The V gene end was trimmed by 6 bases and the J gene end by 5 bases; junction bases not matched to a gene: 9. The CDR3 coding sequence is TGTGCCAGCAGCCAACGGACAGGGGGAAAAACTGAAGCTTTCTTT. It is translated as CASSQRTGGKTEAFF.